What follows are 8 T cell receptor beta chains derived from one specimen sequenced in a study of T cell responses to AZD1222 COVID-19 vaccine. Repertoires were generated with immunoSEQ multiplex PCR, while TCRdb's copy carries only in-frame clones and drops some. Of around 110,000 clones in the sample, roughly 92% were seen once. Sequenced material: peripheral blood, taken 28 days after the second AZD1222 dose. The origin of the receptors is an adult who received the AZD1222 COVID-19 vaccine.

The J gene is TRBJ2-1, the V gene TRBV27; 12 nucleotides match TRBD2. The CDR3 length is 15 residues. J gave up 5 bases and V 5 bases, and 4 bases lay outside the gene matches. Per the germline V gene, CDR1 is MNHEY and CDR2 is SMNVEV (reference sequence). CDR3 sequence (DNA): TGTGCCAGCAGTCTCAGACTAGCGGGAGACAATGAGCAGTTCTTC. Translated: CASSLRLAGDNEQFF.

V usage is TRBV5-1 and J usage is TRBJ1-3; weak D call: TRBD1 (5 bases). The CDR3 has 15 amino acids. Germline assignment: CDR1 SGHRS and CDR2 YFSETQ. The V end was cut by 3 bases, the J end by 0 bases, with 10 bases between. The CDR3 nucleotides are TGCGCCAGCAGCTCGAGGGGATTCTCTGGAAACACCATATATTTT. This sequence encodes CASSSRGFSGNTIYF. The whole variable domain, remainder taken from reference TRBV5-1 and TRBJ1-3, is KAGVTQTPRYLIKTRGQQVTLSCSPISGHRSVSWYQQTPGQGLQFLFEYFSETQRNKGNFPGRFSGRQFSNSRSEMNVSTLELGDSALYLCASSSRGFSGNTIYFGEGSWLTVV.

V gene TRBV3-1 (or the pseudogene TRBV3-2) combines with J gene TRBJ2-1, with 12 bases that match TRBD1. Germline CDR1 and CDR2: LGHDT and YNNKEL (reference sequence). This CDR3 comprises 14 residues. Trimming cost V 4 bases and J 8 bases; bases outside gene matches: 3. CDR3 sequence (DNA): TGTGCCAGCAGCCTCGGGACAGGGGGCTATGAGCAGTTCTTC. Translation: CASSLGTGGYEQFF.

The chain is built from TRBV4-1 and TRBJ2-7; a weak D match, TRBD1 (5 bases). V was trimmed by 1 base and J by 2 bases, leaving 9 bases between them. The CDR3 extends over 14 amino acids. Germline V gene lookup returns CDR1 MGHRA and CDR2 YSYEKL. The CDR3 reads CASSQGDRAYEQYF. DNA for the CDR3: TGCGCCAGCAGCCAAGGCGACAGAGCCTACGAGCAGTACTTC.

J is TRBJ1-6 and V is TRBV7-6, with 12 bases matching TRBD1. Per germline, CDR1 SGHVS and CDR2 FNYEAQ. The CDR3 runs to 18 residues. Trimming removed 5 bases from V and 0 bases from J; junction bases left unmatched: 5. CDR3 nucleotides: TGTGCCAGCAGCAAGGGACAGGGGGCCAGCTCCTATAATTCACCCCTCCACTTT. This sequence encodes CASSKGQGASSYNSPLHF.

The rearrangement uses TRBV6-2 or TRBV6-3 and TRBJ2-1; a possible D gene is TRBD1 (9 bases). With 0 bases removed from V and 7 bases from J, the gap between germline ends came to 28 bases. Germline CDR1 reads MNHEY; CDR2 reads SVGEGT. The CDR3 is 20 amino acids. The CDR3 reads CASSYSFKLRGDRVENEQFF. CDR3 in DNA: TGTGCCAGCAGTTACTCGTTTAAGCTGCGGGGGGACAGGGTCGAAAATGAGCAGTTCTTC.

The V call is TRBV25-1, the J call TRBJ2-7; a weak D match, TRBD1 (7 bases). V was pared by 3 bases and J by 6 bases, with 15 bases between. This CDR3 has 14 residues. Germline CDR1 reads MGHDK; CDR2 reads SYGVNS. CDR3 sequence reads: CASSDQYRGGEQYF. CDR3 nucleotide sequence: TGTGCCAGCAGTGACCAATACAGGGGAGGCGAGCAGTACTTC.

The rearrangement links TRBV7-2 to TRBJ2-5; 9 nucleotides agree with TRBD2. CDR1 is SGHTA, CDR2 FQGNSA, per germline. This CDR3 comprises 16 residues. V shed 5 bases, J shed 2 bases, and the junction held 9 bases outside the gene matches. In DNA form, the CDR3 reads TGTGCCAGCAGCCAAACTAGCGGGTGGATTCAAGAGACCCAGTACTTC. Translated: CASSQTSGWIQETQYF.